The entry that follows covers one TCR beta chain sequence. The CDR3 runs 16 residues. Between the trimmed V and J ends, which lost 6 bases and 1 base, there was a span of 16 bases. The germline gives CDR1 SGHAT, CDR2 FQNNGV. The source of the sample is a study of blood T cell repertoires in COVID-19. Across the study: Sites in the United States, Italy and Spain provided acute and convalescent COVID-19 samples. The cDNA or gDNA used as material had been derived from T cells, B-cell-depleted T cells, or PBMCs.

In the original processing: Estimation of nucleated cell counts was performed using reference gene primer amplification. Here immunoSEQ multiplex PCR was the method, and the copy in TCRdb shows in-frame clones only, minus some. D and trimming were read from the DNA, whereas the V and J calls and clone size are those reported in that table. The table records 200,000 to 250,000 clones, 88% of them present only once. The TCR originated in an older man with acute or convalescent COVID-19. The gene calls are TRBV11-2 and TRBJ2-1; D call uncertain. The sample consisted of peripheral blood. CDR3 region: CASSPRFTYSYNEQFF. In DNA, the CDR3 is TGTGCCAGCAGTCCGAGGTTTACTTATTCCTACAATGAGCAGTTCTTC.